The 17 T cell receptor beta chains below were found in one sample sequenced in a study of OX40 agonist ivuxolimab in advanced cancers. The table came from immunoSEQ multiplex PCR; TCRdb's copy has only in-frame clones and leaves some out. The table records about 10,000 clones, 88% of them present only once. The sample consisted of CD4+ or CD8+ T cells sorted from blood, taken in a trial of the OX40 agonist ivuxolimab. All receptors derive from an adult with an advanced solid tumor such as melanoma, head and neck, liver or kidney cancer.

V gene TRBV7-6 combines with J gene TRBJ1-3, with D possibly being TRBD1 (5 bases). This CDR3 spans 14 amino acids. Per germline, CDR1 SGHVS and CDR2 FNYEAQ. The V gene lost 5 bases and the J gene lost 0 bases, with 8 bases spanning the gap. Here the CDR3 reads CASSPGLSGNTIYF. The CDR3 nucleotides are TGTGCCAGCAGCCCGGGACTCTCTGGAAACACCATATATTTT.

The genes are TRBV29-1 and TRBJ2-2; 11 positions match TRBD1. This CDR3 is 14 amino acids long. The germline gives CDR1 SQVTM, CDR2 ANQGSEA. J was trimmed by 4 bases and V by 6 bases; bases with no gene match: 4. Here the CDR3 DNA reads TGCAGCGTAGGGACAGGGGGAGGCACCGGGGAGCTGTTTTTT. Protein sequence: CSVGTGGGTGELFF.

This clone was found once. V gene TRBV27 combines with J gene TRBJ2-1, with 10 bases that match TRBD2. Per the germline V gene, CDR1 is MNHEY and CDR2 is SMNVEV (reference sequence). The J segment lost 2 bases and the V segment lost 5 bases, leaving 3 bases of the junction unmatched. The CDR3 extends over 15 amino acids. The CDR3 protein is CASSETSGAYNEQFF. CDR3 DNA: TGTGCCAGCAGTGAAACTAGCGGGGCCTACAATGAGCAGTTCTTC.

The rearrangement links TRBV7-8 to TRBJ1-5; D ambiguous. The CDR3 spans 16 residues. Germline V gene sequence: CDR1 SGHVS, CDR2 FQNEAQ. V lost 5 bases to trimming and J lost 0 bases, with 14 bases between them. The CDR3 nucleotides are TGTGCCAGCAGCCCAAGGGTCCGAGGTAGCAATCAGCCCCAGCATTTT. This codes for CASSPRVRGSNQPQHF.

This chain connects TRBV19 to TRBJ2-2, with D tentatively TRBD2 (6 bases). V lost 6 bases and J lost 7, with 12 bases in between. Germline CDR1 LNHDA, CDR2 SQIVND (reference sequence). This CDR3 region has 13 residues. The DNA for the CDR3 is TGTGCCAGTAGATTGGAGGGCAACGGGGAGCTGTTTTTT. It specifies CASRLEGNGELFF.

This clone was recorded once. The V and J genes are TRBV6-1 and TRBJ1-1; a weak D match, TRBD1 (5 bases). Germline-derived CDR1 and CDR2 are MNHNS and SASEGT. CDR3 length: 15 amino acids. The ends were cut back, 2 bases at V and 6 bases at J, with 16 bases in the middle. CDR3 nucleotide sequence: TGTGCCAGCAGTGAACGGTGGGGGGTCGCGGCTGAAGCTTTCTTT. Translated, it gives CASSERWGVAAEAFF.

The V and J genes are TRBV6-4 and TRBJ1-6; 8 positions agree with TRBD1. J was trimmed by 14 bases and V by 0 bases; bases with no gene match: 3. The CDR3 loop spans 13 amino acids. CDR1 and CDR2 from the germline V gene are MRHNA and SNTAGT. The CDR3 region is CASSDSTGGTLHF. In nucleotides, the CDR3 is TGTGCCAGCAGTGACTCAACAGGGGGGACCCTCCACTTT.

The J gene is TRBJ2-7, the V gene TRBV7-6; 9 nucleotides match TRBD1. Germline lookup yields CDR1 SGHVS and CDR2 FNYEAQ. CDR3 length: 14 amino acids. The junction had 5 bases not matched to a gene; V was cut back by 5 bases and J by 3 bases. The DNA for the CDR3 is TGTGCCAGCAGCGCGGGACAGGGTCTCTACGAGCAGTACTTC. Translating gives CASSAGQGLYEQYF. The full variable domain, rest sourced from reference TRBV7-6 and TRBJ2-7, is GAGVSQSPRYKVTKRGQDVALRCDPISGHVSLYWYRQALGQGPEFLTYFNYEAQQDKSGLPNDRFSAERPEGSISTLTIQRTEQRDSAMYRCASSAGQGLYEQYFGPGTRLTVT.

CDR3 in amino acids: CASSFPGQSYGYTF. The CDR3 DNA reads TGTGCCAGCAGCTTTCCTGGACAGAGCTATGGCTACACCTTC. J is TRBJ1-2 and V is TRBV7-2; D perhaps matches TRBD1 (6 bases). Germline V gives CDR1 SGHTA, CDR2 FQGNSA. The CDR3 totals 14 residues. V lost 3 bases and J lost 4, with 12 bases in between.

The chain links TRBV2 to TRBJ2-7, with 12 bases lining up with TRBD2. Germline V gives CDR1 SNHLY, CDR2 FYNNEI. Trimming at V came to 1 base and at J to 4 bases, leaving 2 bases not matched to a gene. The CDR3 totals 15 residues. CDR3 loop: CASSEGLAGVYEQYF. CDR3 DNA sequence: TGTGCCAGCAGTGAAGGACTAGCGGGGGTTTACGAGCAGTACTTC.

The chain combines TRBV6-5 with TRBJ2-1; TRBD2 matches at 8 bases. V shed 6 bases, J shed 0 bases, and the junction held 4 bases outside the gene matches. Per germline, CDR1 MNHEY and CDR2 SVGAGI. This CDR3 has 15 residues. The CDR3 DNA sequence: TGTGCCAGCAGCCTCGGGGGGGTCTCCTACAATGAGCAGTTCTTC. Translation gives CASSLGGVSYNEQFF.

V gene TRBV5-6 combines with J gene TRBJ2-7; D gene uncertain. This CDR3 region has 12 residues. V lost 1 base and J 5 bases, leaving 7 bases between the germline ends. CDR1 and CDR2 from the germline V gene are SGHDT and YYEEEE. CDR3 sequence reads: CASSLLSNEQYF. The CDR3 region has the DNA TGTGCCAGCAGCTTGTTATCCAACGAGCAGTACTTC. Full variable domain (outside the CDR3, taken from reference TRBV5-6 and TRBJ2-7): DAGVTQSPTHLIKTRGQQVTLRCSPKSGHDTVSWYQQALGQGPQFIFQYYEEEERQRGNFPDRFSGHQFPNYSSELNVNALLLGDSALYLCASSLLSNEQYFGPGTRLTVT.

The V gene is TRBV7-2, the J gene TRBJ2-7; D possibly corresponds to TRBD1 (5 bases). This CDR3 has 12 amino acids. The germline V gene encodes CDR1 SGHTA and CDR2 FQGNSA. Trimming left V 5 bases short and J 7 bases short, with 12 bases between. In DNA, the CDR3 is TGTGCCAGCAGCATACCAGGGTATGAGCAGTACTTC. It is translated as CASSIPGYEQYF.

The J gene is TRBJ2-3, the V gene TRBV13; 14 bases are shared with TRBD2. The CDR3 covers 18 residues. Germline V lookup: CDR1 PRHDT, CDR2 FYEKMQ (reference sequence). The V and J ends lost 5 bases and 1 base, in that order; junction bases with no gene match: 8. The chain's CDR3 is CASSPWGTSGGRTDTQYF. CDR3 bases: TGTGCCAGCAGCCCCTGGGGGACTAGCGGGGGACGCACAGATACGCAGTATTTT.

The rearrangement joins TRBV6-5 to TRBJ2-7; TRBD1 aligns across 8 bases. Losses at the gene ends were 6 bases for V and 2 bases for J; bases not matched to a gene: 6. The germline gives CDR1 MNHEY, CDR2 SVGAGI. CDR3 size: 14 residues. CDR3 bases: TGTGCCAGCAGCCCGGACAGGGCAACCTACGAGCAGTACTTC. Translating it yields CASSPDRATYEQYF.

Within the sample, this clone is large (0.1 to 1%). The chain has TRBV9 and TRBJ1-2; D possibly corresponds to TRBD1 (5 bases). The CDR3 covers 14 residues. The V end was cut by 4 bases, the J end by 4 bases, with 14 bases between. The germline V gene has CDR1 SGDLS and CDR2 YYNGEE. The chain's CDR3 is CASSPGGGGYGYTF. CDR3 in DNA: TGTGCCAGCAGCCCTGGGGGAGGTGGCTATGGCTACACCTTC.

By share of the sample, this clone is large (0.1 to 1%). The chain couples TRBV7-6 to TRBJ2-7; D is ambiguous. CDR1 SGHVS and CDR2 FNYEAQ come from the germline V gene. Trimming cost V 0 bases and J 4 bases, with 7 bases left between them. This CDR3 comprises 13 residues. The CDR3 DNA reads TGTGCCAGCAGCTTAGCCGGGCTATACGAGCAGTACTTC. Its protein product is CASSLAGLYEQYF.